The clone carrying this T cell receptor beta chain was counted a few times. Its antigen is not identified. The data were taken from a study of T-cell memory formation after mild COVID-19. Study details: Largely donor-specific sequence clusters came from a couple of donors.

MiXCR, run by TCRdb on the 5' RACE reads, gives a single entry per CDR3 protein. The sample has 150,000 or so distinct CDR3 sequences; about 14% are singletons. From germline, CDR1 is SGHVS and CDR2 FNYEAQ. The CDR3 has 19 amino acids. Trimming left V 4 bases short and J 0 bases short, with 21 bases between. Study-wide results and caveats: Among CD4+ contracting clones, most were CM and EM, and CD8+ ones EMRA. Memory sampled before infection contained some responding clones, suggesting cross-reactive memory joined.

The sample consisted of PBMCs or a T cell subset sorted from them (not recorded which). The receptor was isolated from an adult woman who had mild COVID-19 (a few samples of this study predate the infection). Cell type and time point are not known. The rearrangement joins TRBV7-6 to TRBJ2-2; no reliable D call. The DNA for the CDR3 is TGTGCCAGCAGCTATCCCTTGGACCCCCGTCAGGCGAACACCGGGGAGCTGTTTTTT. Translated: CASSYPLDPRQANTGELFF.